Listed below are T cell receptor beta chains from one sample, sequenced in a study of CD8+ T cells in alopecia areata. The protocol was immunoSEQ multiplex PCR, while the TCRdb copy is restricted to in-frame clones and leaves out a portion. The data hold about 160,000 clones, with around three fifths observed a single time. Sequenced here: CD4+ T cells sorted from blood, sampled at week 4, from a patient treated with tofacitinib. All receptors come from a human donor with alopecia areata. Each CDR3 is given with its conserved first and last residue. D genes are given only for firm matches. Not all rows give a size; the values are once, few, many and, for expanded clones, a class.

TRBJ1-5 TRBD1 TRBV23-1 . CASSLRDRGGGIGQPQHF TGCGCCAGCAGTCTTCGGGACAGGGGAGGGGGTATCGGTCAGCCCCAGCATTTT
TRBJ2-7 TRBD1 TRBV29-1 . CSVRDSMYEQYF TGCAGCGTTCGGGACAGTATGTACGAGCAGTACTTC
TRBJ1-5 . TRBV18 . CASSPQGNNQPQHF TGTGCCAGCTCACCGCAGGGCAACAATCAGCCCCAGCATTTT
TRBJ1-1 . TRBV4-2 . CASSHPGLKNTEAFF TGTGCCAGCAGCCACCCGGGACTCAAGAACACTGAAGCTTTCTTT
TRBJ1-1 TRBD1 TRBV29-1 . CSVDRQGMNTEAFF TGCAGCGTTGATAGACAGGGGATGAACACTGAAGCTTTCTTT
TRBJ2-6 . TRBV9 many CASSASGAGANVLTF TGTGCCAGCAGCGCCTCAGGGGCTGGGGCCAACGTCCTGACTTTC
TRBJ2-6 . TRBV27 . CATTGADSGANVLTF TGTGCCACCACCGGGGCTGACTCTGGGGCCAACGTCCTGACTTTC
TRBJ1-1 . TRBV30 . CAWSVQQNTEAFF TGTGCCTGGAGTGTACAACAGAACACTGAAGCTTTCTTT
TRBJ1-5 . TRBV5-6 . CASSYGRLNQPQHF TGTGCCAGCAGCTACGGGAGGCTCAATCAGCCCCAGCATTTT
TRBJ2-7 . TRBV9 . CASSVAPASNEQYF TGTGCCAGCAGCGTAGCCCCAGCCTCGAACGAGCAGTACTTC
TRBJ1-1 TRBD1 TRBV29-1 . CSVHRGLHTEAFF TGCAGCGTCCACAGGGGTCTACACACTGAAGCTTTCTTT
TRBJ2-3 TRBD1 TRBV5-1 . CASSLNRGTDTQYF TGCGCCAGCAGCTTGAACAGGGGAACAGATACGCAGTATTTT
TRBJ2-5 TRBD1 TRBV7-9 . CASSSRGRQETQYF TGTGCCAGCAGCTCCAGGGGGCGGCAAGAGACCCAGTACTTC